Listed below are T cell receptor beta chains from one sample, sequenced in a study of cytomegalovirus exposure and HLA in healthy donors. TCRdb keeps only in-frame clones here, not all; method: immunoSEQ multiplex PCR. Of around 130,000 clones in the sample, approximately 84% are singletons; the top ten hold about 1.5%. Specimen: PBMCs. Receptors were obtained from a woman aged 18-35 years in good health and CMV-seronegative. Both conserved end residues are part of each CDR3. The D gene is left open where the match is weak. Part of the rows lack a size; the others show once, few, many or a class for expanded clones.

CDR3nt	CDR3aa	j_gene	abundance	d_gene	v_gene
TGTGCCAGCAGTGGCGCGGGAGCCTTTTACGAGCAGTACTTC	CASSGAGAFYEQYF	TRBJ2-7	NA	TRBD2	TRBV2
TGTGCCAGTGCTGGGACTAGCGGAGAGACCCAGTACTTC	CASAGTSGETQYF	TRBJ2-5	few	TRBD2	TRBV19
TGTGCCACCCTAGCCCCCCCCTACGAGCAGTACTTC	CATLAPPYEQYF	TRBJ2-7	NA	NA	TRBV28
TGTGCCAGCAGTCTTAGCAGCGGGACCTACGAGCAGTACTTC	CASSLSSGTYEQYF	TRBJ2-7	NA	TRBD2	TRBV6-5
TGTGCCAGCAGTTTGGCCTCTGTGGACATTCAGTACTTC	CASSLASVDIQYF	TRBJ2-4	once	NA	TRBV28
TGTGCCAGCAGCAAGCCGGGGAATCATGAGCAGTTCTTC	CASSKPGNHEQFF	TRBJ2-1	NA	NA	TRBV11-3
TGTGCCAGCAGCGGACTAGCGGGAGTCCGAGAGACCCAGTACTTC	CASSGLAGVRETQYF	TRBJ2-5	NA	TRBD2	TRBV7-6
TGTGCTAGTGGCCCGACCAACAAACTAAAAGTGGGACTAGCGGGAGCGGGAGAGCAGTACTTC	CASGPTNKLKVGLAGAGEQYF	TRBJ2-7	NA	TRBD2	TRBV12-5
TGTGCCAGCAGCTTGTCGTCAGGGAACACTGAAGCTTTCTTT	CASSLSSGNTEAFF	TRBJ1-1	few	NA	TRBV5-4
TGTGCCAGCAGCTTAAGGTCAGGCTACGAGCAGTACTTC	CASSLRSGYEQYF	TRBJ2-7	NA	NA	TRBV7-9
TGTGCCTGGAGTGCTAGGGGCGCAGCTTTCTTT	CAWSARGAAFF	TRBJ1-1	few	NA	TRBV30
TGTGCCAGCCGACAACGGGGAGGTACAGATACGCAGTATTTT	CASRQRGGTDTQYF	TRBJ2-3	once	NA	TRBV9
TGTGCCAGCAGTCACGGACTAGCGGATTACGAGCAGTACTTC	CASSHGLADYEQYF	TRBJ2-7	NA	TRBD2	TRBV27
TGTGCCACCCTAGCGGGAGTCCCCGGGGAGCAGTACTTC	CATLAGVPGEQYF	TRBJ2-7	NA	TRBD2	TRBV10-3
TGTGCCAGCAGCGCCTGGGGACAGCCAAACACCGGGGAGCTGTTTTTT	CASSAWGQPNTGELFF	TRBJ2-2	NA	TRBD1	TRBV9
TGCAGCGTTAGAAAAACTAGCGCCAACGAGCAGTACTTC	CSVRKTSANEQYF	TRBJ2-7	few	TRBD2	TRBV29-1
TGCAGCGTTGATGCAGGGGGCGCCTCTGGGGCCAACGTCCTGACTTTC	CSVDAGGASGANVLTF	TRBJ2-6	NA	TRBD1	TRBV29-1
TGTGCCAGCAGGCAAGACAGGGACACAGATACGCAGTATTTT	CASRQDRDTDTQYF	TRBJ2-3	NA	TRBD1	TRBV27
TGTGCCAGCAGTACTCGAGGACAGGTCACCGGGGAGCTGTTTTTT	CASSTRGQVTGELFF	TRBJ2-2	NA	TRBD1	TRBV27
TGTGCCAGCAGCTTAGTTCGGGGGGTATACGAGCAGTACTTC	CASSLVRGVYEQYF	TRBJ2-7	NA	TRBD2	TRBV7-8
TGTGCCAGCAGCCCGGGACTAGCGGGCCCCACAGATACGCAGTATTTT	CASSPGLAGPTDTQYF	TRBJ2-3	NA	TRBD2	TRBV7-6
TGCGCCAGCAGTCACTTTCTCCCCTACAATGAGCAGTTCTTC	CASSHFLPYNEQFF	TRBJ2-1	NA	NA	TRBV4-1